These 20 T cell receptor beta chains were all obtained from the same sample, sequenced in a study of shared clonotypes between healthy human individuals. This table comes from immunoSEQ multiplex PCR, and its TCRdb copy is limited to in-frame clones, with some not included. The sample gives 1.5 million to 1.9 million clones, approximately 98% of which show up once; about 0.42% is in the top ten. The specimen was naive CD4+ T cells sorted from blood. Stated subset: CD45RA+ positively selected. These receptors originate from a man aged 25-45 years in good health.

The chain combines TRBV5-1 with TRBJ2-7; 8 bases line up with TRBD1. V lost 4 bases and J lost 1; bases outside the gene matches: 7. The germline V gene encodes CDR1 SGHRS and CDR2 YFSETQ. The length of the CDR3 is 15 residues. The CDR3 nucleotides read TGCGCCAGCAGCCGGCAGGGGGCTTTGTCCTACGAGCAGTACTTC. Protein product: CASSRQGALSYEQYF. The full variable domain, completed using reference TRBV5-1 and TRBJ2-7, is KAGVTQTPRYLIKTRGQQVTLSCSPISGHRSVSWYQQTPGQGLQFLFEYFSETQRNKGNFPGRFSGRQFSNSRSEMNVSTLELGDSALYLCASSRQGALSYEQYFGPGTRLTVT.

The chain uses TRBV18 and TRBJ1-2; D not resolved. The length of the CDR3 is 14 residues. V was clipped by 1 base and J by 5 bases, with 11 bases between them. Germline lookup yields CDR1 KGHSH and CDR2 LQKENI. CDR3 loop: CASSPQGNQYGYTF. The CDR3 DNA reads TGTGCCAGCTCACCACAGGGCAACCAATATGGCTACACCTTC.

This chain joins TRBV19 and TRBJ2-2; no reliable D call. Germline lookup yields CDR1 LNHDA and CDR2 SQIVND (reference sequence). The CDR3 consists of 14 residues. The ends were cut back, 2 bases at V and 2 bases at J, with 6 bases in the middle. The DNA of the CDR3 is TGTGCCAGTAGTATAACAGTAAACACCGGGGAGCTGTTTTTT. Translation gives CASSITVNTGELFF.

This rearrangement joins TRBV10-3 to TRBJ2-7; 10 bases map to TRBD1. The CDR3 length is 17 residues. V gave up 5 bases and J gave up 3 bases; unmatched junction bases: 13. CDR1 and CDR2 (germline): ENHRY, SYGVKD. CDR3 nucleotide sequence: TGTGCCATCAGTAGGACAGGGGGATCCACCACTAGCTACGAGCAGTACTTC. The encoded protein is CAISRTGGSTTSYEQYF.

The count of this clone is one. The rearrangement links TRBV11-2 to TRBJ2-1; TRBD2 agrees at 10 bases. The germline gives CDR1 SGHAT, CDR2 FQNNGV. The junction had 11 bases not matched to a gene; V was cut back by 2 bases and J by 4 bases. CDR3 size: 18 residues. CDR3 nucleotides: TGTGCCAGCAGCTTAACCCTCCCACTAGCGGGATTGTACAATGAGCAGTTCTTC. It yields the protein CASSLTLPLAGLYNEQFF.

V usage is TRBV13 and J usage is TRBJ2-2; D may correspond to TRBD1 or TRBD2 (6 bases each). The CDR3 length is 17 residues. Germline V gene sequence: CDR1 PRHDT, CDR2 FYEKMQ (reference sequence). V lost 3 bases to trimming and J lost 6 bases, with 20 bases between them. CDR3 DNA sequence: TGTGCCAGCAGCTTCCCCCCACGGGGGCAATTTCCCGGGGAGCTGTTTTTT. It is translated as CASSFPPRGQFPGELFF.

Concerning this clone: Within the sample, other DNA sequences also encode this same CDR3. This chain links TRBV15 with TRBJ2-7; D call uncertain. The germline gives CDR1 LNHNV, CDR2 YYDKDF (reference sequence). This CDR3 comprises 15 residues. Trimming removed 0 bases at V and 0 bases at J, with 9 bases between. CDR3 loop: CATSRDPGSSYEQYF. The CDR3 DNA is TGTGCCACCAGCAGAGATCCCGGGTCCTCCTACGAGCAGTACTTC. Filled out from reference TRBV15 and TRBJ2-7, the complete variable domain reads DAMVIQNPRYQVTQFGKPVTLSCSQTLNHNVMYWYQQKSSQAPKLLFHYYDKDFNNEADTPDNFQSRRPNTSFCFLDIRSPGLGDTAMYLCATSRDPGSSYEQYFGPGTRLTVT.

The rearrangement links TRBV6-5 to TRBJ1-1; D may be TRBD1 (5 bases). Trimming pared 4 bases from V and 4 bases from J, leaving 10 bases between. The germline CDR1 and CDR2 sequences are MNHEY and SVGAGI. The CDR3 has 13 amino acids. CDR3 residues: CASSSGRATEAFF. The CDR3 coding sequence is TGTGCCAGCAGTTCCGGCAGGGCCACTGAAGCTTTCTTT.

The CDR3 DNA is TGTGCCATCAGTGATGGGCTGCAGTACGAGCAGTACTTC. Translating gives CAISDGLQYEQYF. V gene TRBV10-3 combines with J gene TRBJ2-7; no clear D. CDR1 and CDR2 from the germline V gene are ENHRY and SYGVKD. V lost 3 bases to trimming and J lost 4 bases, with 10 bases between them. The CDR3 runs to 13 residues.

The V and J genes are TRBV5-4 and TRBJ2-1, with TRBD2 identical over 9 bases. CDR1 and CDR2 from the germline V gene are SGHNT and YYREEE (reference sequence). The trim removed 4 bases at V and 4 bases at J, leaving 9 bases unmatched. This CDR3 contains 16 residues. CDR3 protein: CASSPNLAGFYNEQFF. DNA of the CDR3: TGTGCCAGCAGCCCGAATCTAGCGGGGTTTTACAATGAGCAGTTCTTC.

The chain employs TRBV14 and TRBJ2-3, with 7 bases lining up with TRBD1. The V gene's germline CDR1 is SGHDN and CDR2 FVKESK. The CDR3 runs to 17 residues. The V segment lost 0 bases and the J segment 1 base; nucleotides outside the gene matches: 7. CDR3 sequence reads: CASSQDHPGGGTDTQYF. Written as DNA, the CDR3 is TGTGCCAGCAGCCAAGATCATCCAGGGGGTGGCACAGATACGCAGTATTTT.

This chain joins TRBV6-6 and TRBJ2-7, with 11 positions matching TRBD2. J gave up 0 bases and V 6 bases, and 4 bases lay outside the gene matches. Per germline, CDR1 MNHNY and CDR2 SVGAGI (reference sequence). CDR3 length equals 15 residues. The CDR3 is CASSPTSGSSYEQYF. In DNA, the CDR3 is TGTGCCAGCAGCCCTACTAGCGGGAGCTCCTACGAGCAGTACTTC.

This clone came up once. The genes are TRBV5-8 and TRBJ1-1; D remains unclear. The CDR3 has 13 residues. CDR1 and CDR2 (germline): SGHTS, YDEGEE. Trimming left V 6 bases short and J 3 bases short, with 12 bases between. In DNA, the CDR3 is TGTGCCAGCACCGAAAGAGGGTACACTGAAGCTTTCTTT. This gives the protein CASTERGYTEAFF.

The chain is built from TRBV28 and TRBJ2-7; 8 positions agree with TRBD2. Germline V lookup: CDR1 MDHEN, CDR2 SYDVKM. J lost 3 bases, V lost 5 bases, and 6 bases had no gene match. The CDR3 contains 14 residues. The CDR3 spells CASSTLTSVYEQYF. CDR3 nucleotides: TGTGCCAGCAGTACCCTGACTAGCGTCTACGAGCAGTACTTC.

The V and J genes are TRBV15 and TRBJ2-1, with a weak D call TRBD2 (6 bases). CDR3 length: 17 amino acids. The V end lost 2 bases, the J end lost 2 bases, and 16 bases lay between the germline ends. Per the germline V gene, CDR1 is LNHNV and CDR2 is YYDKDF (reference sequence). CDR3 sequence (DNA): TGTGCCACCAGCAGAAATTTCGGGACTCAGACCTACAATGAGCAGTTCTTC. Protein product: CATSRNFGTQTYNEQFF.

This rearrangement joins TRBV11-2 to TRBJ2-6; unclear D gene. Germline V gene sequence: CDR1 SGHAT, CDR2 FQNNGV. V lost 4 bases and J lost 4, with 14 bases in between. This CDR3 comprises 16 residues. The CDR3 sequence: CASSSVRAFGANVLTF. DNA of the CDR3: TGTGCCAGCAGCTCAGTCAGAGCTTTCGGGGCCAACGTCCTGACTTTC.

V and J are TRBV6-5 and TRBJ2-7; 7 nucleotides align to TRBD1. Germline-derived CDR1 and CDR2 are MNHEY and SVGAGI. V gave up 6 bases and J gave up 5 bases; unmatched junction bases: 13. CDR3 length equals 15 residues. CDR3 sequence: CASSKNRGDPHEQYF. CDR3 coding DNA: TGTGCCAGCAGCAAAAACAGGGGAGACCCACACGAGCAGTACTTC.

J is TRBJ1-5 and V is TRBV27, with 7 nucleotides matching TRBD1. The CDR3 covers 15 residues. Looked up from germline, CDR1 is MNHEY and CDR2 is SMNVEV (reference sequence). With 6 bases clipped from V and 2 bases from J, the junction kept 7 bases outside the gene matches. The DNA of the CDR3 is TGTGCCAGCAGAAGACAGGGAACGGGCAATCAGCCCCAGCATTTT. This encodes CASRRQGTGNQPQHF.

This chain connects TRBV7-9 to TRBJ2-7, with D hard to call. The CDR3 consists of 11 residues. The V end was cut by 6 bases, the J end by 3 bases, with 6 bases between. Germline V gene data show CDR1 as SEHNR and CDR2 as FQNEAQ (reference sequence). In DNA form, the CDR3 reads TGTGCCAGCAGGCAGGACTACGAGCAGTACTTC. Translation: CASRQDYEQYF.

This chain uses TRBV6-5 with TRBJ1-2; 7 nucleotides agree with TRBD1. V was pared by 2 bases and J by 4 bases, with 7 bases of the junction left unmatched. The CDR3 covers 15 residues. Germline V lookup: CDR1 MNHEY, CDR2 SVGAGI. The CDR3 coding sequence is TGTGCCAGCAGTTACGCCGACAGGGACGTCTATGGCTACACCTTC. Translated, it gives CASSYADRDVYGYTF.